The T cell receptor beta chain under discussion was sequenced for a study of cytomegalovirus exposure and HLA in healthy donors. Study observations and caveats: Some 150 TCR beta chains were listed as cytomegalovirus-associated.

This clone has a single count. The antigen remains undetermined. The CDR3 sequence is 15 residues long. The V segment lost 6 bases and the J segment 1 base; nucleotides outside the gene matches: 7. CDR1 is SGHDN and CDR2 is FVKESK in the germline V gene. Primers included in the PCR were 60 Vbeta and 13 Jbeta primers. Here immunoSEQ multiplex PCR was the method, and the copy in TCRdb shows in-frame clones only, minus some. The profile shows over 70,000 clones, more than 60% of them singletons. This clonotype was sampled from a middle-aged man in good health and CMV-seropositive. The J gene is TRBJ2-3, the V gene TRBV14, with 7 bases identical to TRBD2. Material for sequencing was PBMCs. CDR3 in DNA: TGTGCCAGCAGTCAATTACTAGCGCGCACAGATACGCAGTATTTT. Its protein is CASSQLLARTDTQYF. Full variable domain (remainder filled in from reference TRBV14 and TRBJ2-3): EAGVTQFPSHSVIEKGQTVTLRCDPISGHDNLYWYRRVMGKEIKFLLHFVKESKQDESGMPNNRFLAERTGGTYSTLKVQPAELEDSGVYFCASSQLLARTDTQYFGPGTRLTVL.